Below are 30 T cell receptor beta chains sequenced from a single sample in a study of human T cells and chemical hapten exposure. TCRdb re-called the RACE reads through MiXCR, storing one row per CDR3 protein. The sample carries about 350,000 distinct CDR3 sequences, just under 6.5% recorded once. Stated time point: patch test 2, 6 weeks after DPC sensitization. The sample's treatment: therapeutic diphenylcyclopropenone sensitization with weekly scalp DPC. The source was whole blood, collected in connection with sensitization to the hapten diphenylcyclopropenone (DPC). These receptors originate from a woman aged 18-29 years with alopecia areata. Some clones in this sample may be carry-over from other donors' samples.

The chain combines TRBV5-4 with TRBJ2-3, with 9 bases fitting TRBD2. This CDR3 has 16 residues. V lost 0 bases to trimming and J lost 1 base; unmatched junction nucleotides: 3. CDR1 and CDR2 (germline): SGHNT, YYREEE (reference sequence). This chain's CDR3 is CASSLGGGAGTDTQYF. CDR3 nucleotide sequence: TGTGCCAGCAGCTTGGGCGGGGGGGCAGGCACAGATACGCAGTATTTT.

This clonotype occurred a few times. This chain connects TRBV12-3 or TRBV12-4 to TRBJ1-3; a weak D match, TRBD1 (5 bases). CDR3 length: 13 residues. V was shortened by 11 bases and J by 0 bases, with 11 bases between the two germline ends. The CDR3 nucleotides read TGTGCCGTCGGGGGGAACTCTGGAAACACCATATATTTT. Translating gives CAVGGNSGNTIYF.

At least ten counts were recorded for this clonotype. V gene TRBV3-1 combines with J gene TRBJ2-7, with D perhaps matching TRBD2 (6 bases). V lost 3 bases to trimming and J lost 4 bases, with 10 bases between them. The CDR3 has 13 amino acids. Germline CDR1 reads LGHDT; CDR2 reads YNNKEL (reference sequence). CDR3 nucleotide sequence: TGTGCCAGCAGCCAGAGGAGGGCATACGAGCAGTACTTC. The encoded protein is CASSQRRAYEQYF.

This rearrangement joins TRBV7-2 to TRBJ2-7; D gene uncertain. From germline, CDR1 is SGHTA and CDR2 FQGNSA. This CDR3 region has 15 residues. V was trimmed by 1 base and J by 3 bases, leaving 13 bases between them. The CDR3 spells CASSLDGLTLYEQYF. The CDR3 nucleotides are TGTGCCAGCAGCTTAGACGGTCTAACCCTCTACGAGCAGTACTTC.

This clonotype was seen a handful of times. The chain links TRBV12-3 or TRBV12-4 to TRBJ1-3; weak D call: TRBD1 (5 bases). The CDR3 length is 17 residues. Trimming stripped 4 bases from V and 0 bases from J, with 16 bases between. The CDR3 protein is CASSWDPSIVSGNTIYF. CDR3 DNA: TGTGCCAGCAGTTGGGACCCCTCAATAGTCTCTGGAAACACCATATATTTT.

This clonotype was detected only a few times. The V and J genes are TRBV5-4 and TRBJ2-1; 13 nucleotides agree with TRBD2. The CDR3 spans 16 residues. Germline CDR1 SGHNT, CDR2 YYREEE (reference sequence). After removal of 0 bases from V and 10 bases from J, the junction contained 7 bases not matched to a gene. CDR3 sequence (DNA): TGTGCCAGCAGCTTGGCAGGACTAGCGGGGGAGAGAGAGCAGTTCTTC. It is translated as CASSLAGLAGEREQFF.

This clonotype was seen a handful of times. This sequence joins TRBV7-9 and TRBJ1-3; D remains unclear. V lost 5 bases and J 0 bases, leaving 14 bases between the germline ends. This CDR3 comprises 16 residues. Germline V lookup: CDR1 SEHNR, CDR2 FQNEAQ (reference sequence). DNA of the CDR3: TGTGCCAGCAGCCCCCCGGGCCGGCTCTCTGGAAACACCATATATTTT. Protein product: CASSPPGRLSGNTIYF.

This clonotype was counted at least ten times. The chain carries TRBV6-5 and TRBJ1-1; D may be TRBD1 (5 bases). CDR1 MNHEY and CDR2 SVGAGI come from the germline V gene. The CDR3 is 14 amino acids. V shed 6 bases and J shed 0 bases, with 11 bases lying between them. Written as DNA, the CDR3 is TGTGCCAGCAGCCCAGAGACAGTGAACACTGAAGCTTTCTTT. It yields the protein CASSPETVNTEAFF.

This clonotype came up many times. The rearrangement joins TRBV28 to TRBJ1-2, with D unclear. The CDR3 is 14 amino acids. Germline V CDR1 and CDR2: MDHEN, SYDVKM. Deletions cut 2 bases from V and 1 base from J, with 8 bases between. Here the CDR3 reads CASSLEGYNYGYTF. The CDR3 coding sequence is TGTGCCAGCAGTTTAGAAGGGTATAACTATGGCTACACCTTC.

This clonotype was found a few times. The chain joins TRBV28 to TRBJ2-7; unclear D gene. The germline V gene encodes CDR1 MDHEN and CDR2 SYDVKM. V was trimmed by 6 bases and J by 7 bases, leaving 19 bases between them. The CDR3 contains 14 residues. CDR3 nucleotide sequence: TGTGCCAGCAGCCGGACCCTCTCCCCTACGGAGCAGTACTTC. Translated, it gives CASSRTLSPTEQYF.

The chain links TRBV7-9 to TRBJ1-4; the D gene is possibly TRBD1 (6 bases). Germline CDR1 SEHNR, CDR2 FQNEAQ (reference sequence). V lost 5 bases, J lost 1 base, and 11 bases lay in between. CDR3 length: 15 residues. CDR3 region: CASSPQGLTNEKLFF. CDR3 in DNA: TGTGCCAGCAGCCCTCAGGGGCTAACTAATGAAAAACTGTTTTTT.

This clonotype was found a few times. V usage is TRBV7-2 and J usage is TRBJ1-4; D might be TRBD1 (5 bases). Per germline, CDR1 SGHTA and CDR2 FQGNSA. Trimming removed 1 base at V and 6 bases at J, with 12 bases between. The CDR3 is 15 residues long. The CDR3 spells CASSLVREEYEKLFF. As DNA, the CDR3 is TGTGCCAGCAGCTTAGTCAGGGAGGAATATGAAAAACTGTTTTTT.

The J gene is TRBJ2-5, the V gene TRBV12-3 or TRBV12-4, with 8 bases aligning to TRBD1. CDR3 length equals 15 residues. The V and J ends lost 8 bases and 3 bases, in that order; junction bases with no gene match: 11. The CDR3 here is CASSQTGVVEETQYF. CDR3 DNA sequence: TGTGCCAGCTCGCAGACAGGGGTCGTCGAAGAGACCCAGTACTTC.

This clonotype was detected a few times. J is TRBJ1-2 and V is TRBV4-3; 7 nucleotides line up with TRBD1. With V trimmed by 0 bases and J by 4 bases, 8 bases remained unmatched. Germline V gives CDR1 LGHNA, CDR2 YSLEER. The CDR3 totals 16 residues. CDR3 nucleotide sequence: TGCGCCAGCAGCCAAGATCCTGGGCAGGGGGGCTATGGCTACACCTTC. It translates to CASSQDPGQGGYGYTF.

The genes are TRBV25-1 and TRBJ2-1, with D unresolved. The length of the CDR3 is 12 residues. Trimming left V 6 bases short and J 5 bases short, with 8 bases between. The germline CDR1 and CDR2 sequences are MGHDK and SYGVNS. The chain's CDR3 is CASRLDHNEQFF. CDR3 bases: TGTGCCAGCAGGTTGGACCACAATGAGCAGTTCTTC.

This clonotype appeared a few times. The chain uses TRBV4-1 and TRBJ1-2; TRBD1 matches 9 bases. The CDR3 runs to 13 residues. Germline CDR1 and CDR2: MGHRA and YSYEKL. Unmatched junction bases numbered 5, after V lost 5 bases and J lost 7 bases. CDR3 nucleotide sequence: TGCGCCAGCAGCACCGGGACAGGGCCTGGCTACACCTTC. Protein product: CASSTGTGPGYTF.

This clonotype was detected a few times. This chain connects TRBV7-6 to TRBJ2-2, with D perhaps given as TRBD1 or TRBD2 (6 bases each). The CDR3 loop spans 16 amino acids. Trimming stripped 5 bases from V and 0 bases from J, with 13 bases between. Germline CDR1 and CDR2: SGHVS and FNYEAQ. The CDR3 is CASSTQGGTNTGELFF. DNA of the CDR3: TGTGCCAGCAGCACCCAAGGGGGGACGAACACCGGGGAGCTGTTTTTT.

The rearrangement links TRBV27 to TRBJ2-7; the D call may be TRBD1 or TRBD2 (6 bases each). Germline V CDR1 and CDR2: MNHEY, SMNVEV (reference sequence). Deletions cut 3 bases from V and 4 bases from J, with 22 bases between. The CDR3 loop spans 17 amino acids. CDR3 nucleotide sequence: TGTGCCAGCAGTTTCAGTCGAGCCGGGGGCGTCAGATACGAGCAGTACTTC. Its translation is CASSFSRAGGVRYEQYF.

This clonotype was recorded many times. The CDR3 spells CASSERGAEAFF. The CDR3 bases are TGTGCCAGCAGCGAAAGGGGGGCTGAAGCTTTCTTT. The V gene is TRBV7-6, the J gene TRBJ1-1; a possible D gene is TRBD1 (6 bases). Germline CDR1 and CDR2: SGHVS and FNYEAQ. This CDR3 comprises 12 residues. The ends were cut back, 5 bases at V and 6 bases at J, with 10 bases in the middle.

This clonotype was recorded at least ten times. This chain connects TRBV10-3 to TRBJ1-1; D may be TRBD1 (5 bases). Germline V gives CDR1 ENHRY, CDR2 SYGVKD. Trimming shortened V by 3 bases and J by 0 bases, and 11 bases separated the two germline ends. The CDR3 covers 15 residues. The CDR3 DNA reads TGTGCCATCAGTGATTTTGAGGGGATGAACACTGAAGCTTTCTTT. This codes for CAISDFEGMNTEAFF.

This clonotype was observed at least ten times. The chain recombines TRBV5-1 with TRBJ1-2; unclear D gene. Trimming removed 4 bases from V and 0 bases from J, with 13 bases in between. Germline-derived CDR1 and CDR2 are SGHRS and YFSETQ. The CDR3 has 15 residues. DNA for the CDR3: TGCGCCAGCAGCCCAACGTGGGGTACTAACTATGGCTACACCTTC. Translated, it gives CASSPTWGTNYGYTF. Combining the CDR3 with reference TRBV5-1 and TRBJ1-2 gives the whole variable domain KAGVTQTPRYLIKTRGQQVTLSCSPISGHRSVSWYQQTPGQGLQFLFEYFSETQRNKGNFPGRFSGRQFSNSRSEMNVSTLELGDSALYLCASSPTWGTNYGYTFGSGTRLTVV.

The V gene is TRBV7-2, the J gene TRBJ2-3, with D possibly matching TRBD2 (6 bases). The CDR3 sequence is 16 residues long. V lost 3 bases to trimming and J lost 1 base, with 14 bases between them. Per germline, CDR1 SGHTA and CDR2 FQGNSA. This chain's CDR3 is CASSFRTGEGTDTQYF. CDR3 sequence (DNA): TGTGCCAGCAGCTTCAGGACGGGGGAGGGCACAGATACGCAGTATTTT.

This clonotype was seen a few times. V gene TRBV12-3 or TRBV12-4 combines with J gene TRBJ1-1; possibly TRBD1 for D (6 bases). Trimming stripped 3 bases from V and 3 bases from J, with 11 bases between. CDR3 length equals 14 residues. CDR3 nucleotides: TGTGCCAGCAGTTTTAGGGGGGAGTACACTGAAGCTTTCTTT. Protein product: CASSFRGEYTEAFF.

This clonotype was detected many times. V and J are TRBV20-1 and TRBJ1-1, with TRBD1 as a possible D gene (5 bases). This CDR3 is 14 amino acids long. CDR1 and CDR2 (germline): DFQATT, SNEGSKA (reference sequence). Trimming stripped 2 bases from V and 3 bases from J, with 13 bases between. This CDR3 is CSARTPGGDTEAFF. The CDR3 region has the DNA TGCAGTGCTAGAACCCCCGGGGGGGACACTGAAGCTTTCTTT.

This clonotype was found many times. The chain carries TRBV12-3 or TRBV12-4 and TRBJ1-5, with D uncertain. Deletions cut 6 bases from V and 1 base from J, with 7 bases between. There are 13 residues in the CDR3. CDR3 nucleotide sequence: TGTGCCAGCAGAGCTGACAGCAATCAGCCCCAGCATTTT. Its translation: CASRADSNQPQHF.

The chain uses TRBV2 and TRBJ1-5; TRBD1 matches at 7 bases. CDR3 length: 14 residues. The V gene end was trimmed by 8 bases and the J gene end by 7 bases; junction bases not matched to a gene: 11. Germline-derived CDR1 and CDR2 are SNHLY and FYNNEI. The CDR3 loop reads CASGGPTGVQPQHF. For the CDR3, the DNA is TGTGCCAGCGGGGGGCCTACAGGGGTCCAGCCCCAGCATTTT.

There are many counts of this clonotype. This chain connects TRBV6-5 to TRBJ1-4; 8 nucleotides line up with TRBD1. The ends lost 3 bases at V and 6 bases at J; junction bases unmatched: 6. CDR3 size: 15 residues. CDR1 and CDR2 from the germline V gene are MNHEY and SVGAGI. CDR3 DNA sequence: TGTGCCAGCAGTTATAACGGACAGGGTTATGAAAAACTGTTTTTT. Translated, it gives CASSYNGQGYEKLFF.

The CDR3 bases are TGTGCCACCAGTGATTTCGGTGAGCAGTTCTTC. This codes for CATSDFGEQFF. This chain joins TRBV24-1 and TRBJ2-1; no firm D call. Deletions cut 1 base from V and 9 bases from J, with 3 bases between. Germline assignment: CDR1 KGHDR and CDR2 SFDVKD. There are 11 residues in the CDR3.

This clonotype was recorded at least ten times. This chain joins TRBV6-6 and TRBJ1-2; D possibly corresponds to TRBD1 (5 bases). Trimming left V 6 bases short and J 8 bases short, with 16 bases between. The length of the CDR3 is 13 residues. In germline, CDR1 is MNHNY, CDR2 SVGAGI (reference sequence). The CDR3 spells CASSHEVAGGYTF. The CDR3 nucleotides are TGTGCCAGCAGCCACGAGGTCGCAGGGGGCTACACCTTC.

This clonotype was seen at least ten times. The V gene is TRBV27, the J gene TRBJ1-6; D uncertain. The CDR3 loop spans 17 amino acids. Germline CDR1 and CDR2: MNHEY and SMNVEV (reference sequence). The V end was cut by 5 bases, the J end by 0 bases, with 14 bases between. This CDR3 reads CASSEDGFFSYNSPLHF. The CDR3 DNA reads TGTGCCAGCAGTGAGGACGGATTCTTCTCCTATAATTCACCCCTCCACTTT.